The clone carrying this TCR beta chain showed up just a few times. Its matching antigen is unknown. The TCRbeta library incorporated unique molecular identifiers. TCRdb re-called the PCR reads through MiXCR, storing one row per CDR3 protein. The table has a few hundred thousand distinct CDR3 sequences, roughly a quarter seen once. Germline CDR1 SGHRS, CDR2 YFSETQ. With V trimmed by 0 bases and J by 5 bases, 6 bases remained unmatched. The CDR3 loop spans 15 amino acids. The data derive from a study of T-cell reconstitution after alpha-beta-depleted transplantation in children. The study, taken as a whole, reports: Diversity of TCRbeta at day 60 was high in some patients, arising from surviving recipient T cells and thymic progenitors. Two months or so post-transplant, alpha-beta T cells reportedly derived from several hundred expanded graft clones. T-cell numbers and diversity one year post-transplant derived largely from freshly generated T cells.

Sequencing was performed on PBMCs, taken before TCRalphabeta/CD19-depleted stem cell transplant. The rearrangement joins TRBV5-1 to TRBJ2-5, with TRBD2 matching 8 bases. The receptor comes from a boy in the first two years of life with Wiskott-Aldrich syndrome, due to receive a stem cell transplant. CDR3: CASSLAPGGLETQYF. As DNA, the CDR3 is TGCGCCAGCAGCTTGGCCCCGGGAGGGCTGGAGACCCAGTACTTC.